The clone carrying this T cell receptor beta chain was observed at least ten times. Through Arm-PCR of CDR3 regions and iRepertoire HTBI primers, TCR beta libraries were built. MiXCR, applied by TCRdb to the multiplex PCR reads, yields one record per CDR3 protein. In the table there are approximately 560,000 distinct CDR3 sequences, about 16% of which are singletons. The V gene's germline CDR1 is SQVTM and CDR2 ANQGSEA. The CDR3 contains 15 residues. V trimming: 2 bases; J trimming: 7 bases; junction bases outside the gene matches: 10. The data originate from a study of regulatory T cells in long-lasting Graves disease. The time point denotes: newly diagnosed GD, antithyroid drugs for less than 3 months. PBMC-derived RNA was used for the TCR library. The sample was also linked to a second study, of T cells in Graves' hyperthyroidism and ophthalmopathy.

The V call is TRBV29-1, the J call TRBJ2-1; 8 nucleotides agree with TRBD2. The source of this sequence is a man younger than 35 with Graves disease. Sequencing was performed on peripheral blood mononuclear cells (PBMCs), taken at new diagnosis, from a patient treated with antithyroid drugs. CDR3 amino acids: CSVETGGPRINEQFF. For the CDR3, the DNA is TGCAGCGTTGAAACGGGAGGGCCGAGAATAAATGAGCAGTTCTTC.